Presented here are 10 T cell receptor beta chains from one specimen sequenced in a study of CD8 T cells in Susac syndrome. Random hexamers were used to reverse transcribe an amount of about 0.45 to 1 ug RNA. MiXCR was run by TCRdb on the immunoSEQ multiplex PCR reads, yielding one entry per CDR3 protein. The data contain around 200,000 distinct CDR3 sequences, about 95% of them singletons. Sequencing used CD4+ T cells from PBMCs. The receptors derive from a human donor with multiple sclerosis.

In this sample, this clonotype turned up once. The gene calls are TRBV9 and TRBJ1-2; D remains unclear. The V and J ends lost 4 bases and 2 bases respectively, with 9 bases between them. The CDR3 runs 13 residues. Germline CDR1 reads SGDLS; CDR2 reads YYNGEE. The DNA of the CDR3 is TGTGCCAGCAGCCCCCCCGCCAACTATGGCTACACCTTC. As protein: CASSPPANYGYTF.

The rearrangement links TRBV29-1 to TRBJ1-2, with D possibly being TRBD1 (5 bases). Germline V gene data show CDR1 as SQVTM and CDR2 as ANQGSEA. Trimming took off 1 base at V and 0 bases at J, with 18 bases between the two ends. This CDR3 comprises 17 residues. The CDR3 sequence: CSVEAWDHLGSNYGYTF. In nucleotides, the CDR3 is TGCAGCGTTGAAGCGTGGGACCATCTGGGTTCTAACTATGGCTACACCTTC.

J is TRBJ2-5 and V is TRBV20-1; D not resolved. V was clipped by 6 bases and J by 7 bases, with 24 bases between them. Germline V gene data show CDR1 as DFQATT and CDR2 as SNEGSKA (reference sequence). The CDR3 is made up of 15 amino acids. CDR3: CSAPAAGPDHRTQYF. The CDR3 DNA sequence: TGCAGTGCCCCTGCTGCAGGCCCGGACCACCGGACCCAGTACTTC.

The chain carries TRBV20-1 and TRBJ1-5, with D unclear. Between the trimmed V and J ends, which lost 3 bases and 6 bases, there was a span of 12 bases. Germline V CDR1 and CDR2: DFQATT, SNEGSKA (reference sequence). The CDR3 runs to 13 residues. The chain's CDR3 is CSASVAEGQPQHF. The CDR3 DNA reads as TGCAGTGCTAGCGTGGCGGAGGGTCAGCCCCAGCATTTT.

This rearrangement joins TRBV3-1 to TRBJ2-5; 8 nucleotides agree with TRBD2. Germline V gene lookup returns CDR1 LGHDT and CDR2 YNNKEL (reference sequence). The junction had 4 bases not matched to a gene; V was cut back by 8 bases and J by 2 bases. This CDR3 comprises 13 residues. CDR3 in amino acids: CASAGTRQETQYF. CDR3 coding DNA: TGTGCCAGCGCCGGGACTAGACAAGAGACCCAGTACTTC.

J is TRBJ1-5 and V is TRBV27; possible D gene TRBD1, 6 bases. The germline V gene has CDR1 MNHEY and CDR2 SMNVEV (reference sequence). The CDR3 consists of 15 residues. V shed 0 bases and J shed 5 bases, with 11 bases lying between them. Written as DNA, the CDR3 is TGTGCCAGCAGTTTATCGGGGACATGGGATCAGCCCCAGCATTTT. This encodes CASSLSGTWDQPQHF.

The V and J genes are TRBV9 and TRBJ1-6; a weak D match, TRBD1 (6 bases). The CDR3 totals 14 residues. Germline CDR1 reads SGDLS; CDR2 reads YYNGEE. The V end lost 3 bases, the J end lost 11 bases, and 15 bases lay between the germline ends. The CDR3 sequence is CASSEAQGSTPLHF. The CDR3 coding sequence is TGTGCCAGCAGCGAAGCCCAGGGGTCAACACCCCTCCACTTT. Full variable domain (remainder filled in from reference TRBV9 and TRBJ1-6): DSGVTQTPKHLITATGQRVTLRCSPRSGDLSVYWYQQSLDQGLQFLIQYYNGEERAKGNILERFSAQQFPDLHSELNLSSLELGDSALYFCASSEAQGSTPLHFGNGTRLTVT.

The CDR3 region has the DNA TGCAGTGCTTGGGGACAGGGGAAGATCGGAGATACGCAGTATTTT. It encodes CSAWGQGKIGDTQYF. The chain combines TRBV20-1 with TRBJ2-3; 10 bases agree with TRBD1. The CDR3 is made up of 15 amino acids. J gave up 5 bases and V 5 bases, and 10 bases lay outside the gene matches. Germline V gene lookup returns CDR1 DFQATT and CDR2 SNEGSKA (reference sequence).

The J gene is TRBJ1-5, the V gene TRBV3-1; D call uncertain. Looked up from germline, CDR1 is LGHDT and CDR2 is YNNKEL (reference sequence). The CDR3 sequence is 15 residues long. Deletions cut 3 bases from V and 3 bases from J, with 12 bases between. The CDR3 loop reads CASSHPGTSNQPQHF. CDR3 sequence (DNA): TGTGCCAGCAGCCACCCCGGAACGTCCAATCAGCCCCAGCATTTT.

The V and J genes are TRBV5-6 and TRBJ2-1; D ambiguous. Germline V CDR1 and CDR2: SGHDT, YYEEEE. The CDR3 covers 13 residues. V gave up 2 bases and J gave up 5 bases, with 8 bases separating them. The CDR3, as DNA: TGTGCCAGCAGCTTCGGCAGCAACAATGAGCAGTTCTTC. Translation: CASSFGSNNEQFF.